This T cell receptor beta chain is drawn from a study of blood T cells in healthy people across ages. In germline, CDR1 is SGHVS, CDR2 FQNEAQ. The CDR3 is made up of 14 amino acids. V shed 2 bases and J 7 bases; nucleotides not matched to a gene: 3. A second PCR, run for about 6 to 12 cycles, used a sample-barcoded 5' primer plus a J-beta primer mix. TCRdb called the 5' RACE reads again in MiXCR, with one record for every CDR3 protein. The sample carries over 300,000 distinct CDR3 sequences, approximately 52% recorded once. Total RNA extracted from each sample amounted to at least 5.5 micrograms. Sequenced sample: blood. V and J are TRBV7-8 and TRBJ2-1; 9 nucleotides line up with TRBD1. The receptor's source is a man in his fifties or sixties in good health. The CDR3 loop reads CASSLYGTGNEQFF. The CDR3 DNA reads as TGTGCCAGCAGCTTATACGGGACAGGGAATGAGCAGTTCTTC.